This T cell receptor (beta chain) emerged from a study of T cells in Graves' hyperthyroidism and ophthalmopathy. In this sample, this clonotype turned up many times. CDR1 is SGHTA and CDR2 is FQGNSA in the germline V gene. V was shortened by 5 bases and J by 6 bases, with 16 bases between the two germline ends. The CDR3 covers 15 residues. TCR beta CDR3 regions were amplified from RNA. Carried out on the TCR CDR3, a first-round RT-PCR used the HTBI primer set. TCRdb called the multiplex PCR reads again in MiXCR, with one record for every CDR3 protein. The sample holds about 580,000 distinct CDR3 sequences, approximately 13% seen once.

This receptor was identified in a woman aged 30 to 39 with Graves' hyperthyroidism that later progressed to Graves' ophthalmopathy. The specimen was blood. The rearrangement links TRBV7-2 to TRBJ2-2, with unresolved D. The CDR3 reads CASSVGPSRSGELFF. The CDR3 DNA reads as TGTGCCAGCAGCGTTGGACCAAGTAGATCCGGGGAGCTGTTTTTT.